These T cell receptor beta chains were read from a single sample in a study of OX40 agonist ivuxolimab in advanced cancers. Data came from immunoSEQ multiplex PCR; TCRdb stores just in-frame clones and leaves some out. The sample lists 20,000 or so clones; under 85% were seen once. Material: CD4+ or CD8+ T cells sorted from blood, obtained in a trial of the OX40 agonist ivuxolimab. These receptors came from an adult with an advanced solid tumor such as melanoma, head and neck, liver or kidney cancer. CDR3s include the opening cysteine and the closing phenylalanine or tryptophan. D genes are given only for firm matches. Rows give clone size only sometimes, using once, few, many, or a class for an expanded clone.

V: TRBV19
D: NA
J: TRBJ1-2
size: NA
DNA: TGTGCCAGTATAGGGACGGAGACTAACTATGGCTACACCTTC
CDR3: CASIGTETNYGYTF

V: TRBV30
D: NA
J: TRBJ2-5
size: once
DNA: TGTGCCTGGTCTCCGCAGGGCTGGGAGCAGTACTTC
CDR3: CAWSPQGWEQYF

V: TRBV5-3
D: NA
J: TRBJ2-3
size: NA
DNA: TGTGCCAGCAGCTTGGTATCAGATACGCAGTATTTT
CDR3: CASSLVSDTQYF

V: TRBV27
D: TRBD2
J: TRBJ2-3
size: NA
DNA: TGTGCCAGCAGTTCGGCGACTAGCGGGGAAGCGTATTTT
CDR3: CASSSATSGEAYF

V: TRBV19
D: NA
J: TRBJ2-3
size: NA
DNA: TGTGCCAGTAGTTCCAGCCCGGGGGCGGGAGATACGCAGTATTTT
CDR3: CASSSSPGAGDTQYF

V: TRBV7-9
D: NA
J: TRBJ2-7
size: NA
DNA: TGTGCCATGGGGACGGGCAACGAGCAGTACTTC
CDR3: CAMGTGNEQYF

V: TRBV19
D: NA
J: TRBJ2-3
size: once
DNA: TGTGCCAGTAGTATTGTGGCAGTCTCTAGCACAGATACGCAGTATTTT
CDR3: CASSIVAVSSTDTQYF

V: TRBV5-1
D: NA
J: TRBJ2-1
size: NA
DNA: TGCGCCAGCAGCTTGGGGGGCTGGGCGCGGGGGCCTCTAAGAAATGAGCAGTTCTTC
CDR3: CASSLGGWARGPLRNEQFF

V: TRBV7-9
D: NA
J: TRBJ1-4
size: few
DNA: TGTGCCAGCAGCGAACCTATGAATGAAAAACTGTTTTTT
CDR3: CASSEPMNEKLFF

V: TRBV27
D: TRBD2
J: TRBJ2-7
size: NA
DNA: TGTGCCAGCACAACTGGCGGGGGGGAGCAGTACTTC
CDR3: CASTTGGGEQYF

V: TRBV7-8
D: TRBD2
J: TRBJ2-1
size: once
DNA: TGTGCCAGCAGCTCTTCCGGACTAGACAATGAGCAGTTCTTC
CDR3: CASSSSGLDNEQFF

V: TRBV5-1
D: TRBD1
J: TRBJ2-7
size: NA
DNA: TGCGCCAGCAGCAGGGGACAGCGTCTCCTCCACGAGCAGTACTTC
CDR3: CASSRGQRLLHEQYF

V: TRBV27
D: NA
J: TRBJ1-2
size: NA
DNA: TGTGCCAGCAGTTACGGGGCCGACTATGGCTACACCTTC
CDR3: CASSYGADYGYTF

V: TRBV7-9
D: NA
J: TRBJ1-5
size: NA
DNA: TGTGCCAGCAGCTCCGCCGGGGGGGGTTCCAATCAGCCCCAGCATTTT
CDR3: CASSSAGGGSNQPQHF

V: TRBV4-2
D: NA
J: TRBJ2-4
size: NA
DNA: TGTGCCAGCAGCCAAGATGCCCTGGACATAACAAACATTCAGTACTTC
CDR3: CASSQDALDITNIQYF

V: TRBV13
D: TRBD2
J: TRBJ2-7
size: NA
DNA: TGTGCCAGCAGCCCCGGACTAGCGGCCTACGAGCAGTACTTC
CDR3: CASSPGLAAYEQYF

V: TRBV5-8
D: NA
J: TRBJ2-5
size: NA
DNA: TGTGCCAGCAGCTTGGCCGGCAGAGACCAAGAGACCCAGTACTTC
CDR3: CASSLAGRDQETQYF

V: TRBV5-6
D: NA
J: TRBJ1-5
size: NA
DNA: TGTGCCAGCAGCTTGGGAGATCAGCCCCAGCATTTT
CDR3: CASSLGDQPQHF

V: TRBV7-9
D: NA
J: TRBJ2-7
size: few
DNA: TGTGCCAGCAGCTCCCCCCCTTCCAGGGCAGGGACCGAGCAGTACTTC
CDR3: CASSSPPSRAGTEQYF

V: TRBV4-3
D: NA
J: TRBJ1-1
size: once
DNA: TGCGCCAGCAGCCAAGATTGGCTGGGGAACACTGAAGCTTTCTTT
CDR3: CASSQDWLGNTEAFF